Listed here is a single T cell receptor beta chain. Its antigen is not known. Generated by immunoSEQ multiplex PCR, the TCRdb table keeps only in-frame clones and is missing some. Of 75,000 or so clones detected, approximately 80% appear once; the ten largest clones hold approximately 3.4%. The sample comes from a study of neoadjuvant anti-PD-1 for oral cavity cancer. Study at large: Around day 43, patients without progression received a fourth nivolumab dose before surgery. Whole-study results and caveats: Pretreatment Treg/Th17 ratio correlated inversely with post-treatment tumor clonality. After neoadjuvant nivolumab, PBMC T cell clonality was significantly higher in non-responders than responders.

With 5 bases removed from V and 6 bases from J, the gap between germline ends came to 13 bases. The CDR3 length is 13 residues. Germline CDR1 reads MDHEN; CDR2 reads SYDVKM. This clonotype was obtained from a person between 40 and 79 years old with oral cavity squamous cell carcinoma. This material consisted of PBMCs, taken before nivolumab (anti-PD-1) treatment. The chain carries TRBV28 and TRBJ1-1; tentative D call: TRBD1 (5 bases). In nucleotides, the CDR3 is TGTGCCAGCAGTCTCTCTGGGACGCCTGAAGCTTTCTTT. Residues: CASSLSGTPEAFF. Full variable domain (rest looked up from reference TRBV28 and TRBJ1-1): DVKVTQSSRYLVKRTGEKVFLECVQDMDHENMFWYRQDPGLGLRLIYFSYDVKMKEKGDIPEGYSVSREKKERFSLILESASTNQTSMYLCASSLSGTPEAFFGQGTRLTVV.